The 24 T cell receptor beta chains listed next were all sequenced from one sample in a study of T cells after yellow fever vaccination. TCRdb re-derived calls from the 5' RACE reads in MiXCR, one entry per CDR3 protein. This table holds some 600,000 distinct CDR3 sequences, about 17% found once. The sample consisted of PBMCs, taken less than 6 days after the first yellow fever vaccination. These TCRs come from a man between 18 and 29 years old who received the YFV17D yellow fever vaccine.

This clonotype was seen more than once but under ten times. This chain joins TRBV5-1 and TRBJ2-1; 10 nucleotides align to TRBD2. Trimming at V came to 0 bases and at J to 10 bases, leaving 7 bases not matched to a gene. The CDR3 contains 15 residues. CDR1 and CDR2 from the germline V gene are SGHRS and YFSETQ. CDR3 DNA: TGCGCCAGCAGCTTGGTGGCTAGCGGGGGTAGAGAGCAGTTCTTC. Translated, it gives CASSLVASGGREQFF. The full variable domain, its missing parts supplied by reference TRBV5-1 and TRBJ2-1, is KAGVTQTPRYLIKTRGQQVTLSCSPISGHRSVSWYQQTPGQGLQFLFEYFSETQRNKGNFPGRFSGRQFSNSRSEMNVSTLELGDSALYLCASSLVASGGREQFFGPGTRLTVL.

The chain recombines TRBV5-1 with TRBJ2-2; tentative D call: TRBD1 (5 bases). Germline CDR1 and CDR2: SGHRS and YFSETQ. V shed 0 bases and J shed 5 bases, with 11 bases lying between them. CDR3 length equals 15 residues. The CDR3 sequence is CASSLGQTLTGELFF. In DNA, the CDR3 is TGCGCCAGCAGCTTGGGACAGACCCTGACCGGGGAGCTGTTTTTT.

This clonotype has a count of ten or more. The V gene is TRBV20-1, the J gene TRBJ2-1; maybe TRBD2 (5 bases). V was clipped by 6 bases and J by 7 bases, with 19 bases between them. Germline assignment: CDR1 DFQATT and CDR2 SNEGSKA (reference sequence). This CDR3 has 14 amino acids. CDR3 DNA: TGCAGTGCAACCCTCGGGCGGGTCATGAATGAGCAGTTCTTC. Its translation: CSATLGRVMNEQFF.

The V gene is TRBV12-3 or TRBV12-4, the J gene TRBJ2-5; perhaps TRBD1 as D (6 bases). CDR3 length equals 12 residues. V lost 7 bases and J 0 bases, leaving 6 bases between the germline ends. The CDR3 region is CASKGDQETQYF. DNA of the CDR3: TGTGCCAGCAAGGGGGACCAAGAGACCCAGTACTTC.

Here the CDR3 DNA reads TGTGCCAGCAGCGAGTGGGGGAGCGGGGATACGCAGTATTTT. Protein product: CASSEWGSGDTQYF. V and J are TRBV9 and TRBJ2-3, with D possibly being TRBD2 (6 bases). Germline CDR1 and CDR2: SGDLS and YYNGEE. The CDR3 has 14 amino acids. V lost 3 bases and J lost 6, with 14 bases in between.

This chain connects TRBV27 to TRBJ1-3; D not resolved. Trimming pared 5 bases from V and 1 base from J, leaving 12 bases between. The CDR3 spans 15 residues. The germline V gene encodes CDR1 MNHEY and CDR2 SMNVEV (reference sequence). The CDR3 region has the DNA TGTGCCAGCAGTGACTCGCGGCTTTCTGGAAACACCATATATTTT. Its protein product is CASSDSRLSGNTIYF.

The V gene is TRBV7-2, the J gene TRBJ2-3; D gene unclear. Germline CDR1 SGHTA, CDR2 FQGNSA. CDR3 length: 14 amino acids. The V gene lost 5 bases and the J gene lost 2 bases, with 11 bases spanning the gap. The CDR3 here is CASSPRRHTDTQYF. The DNA for the CDR3 is TGTGCCAGCAGCCCCCGGAGACACACAGATACGCAGTATTTT.

This chain joins TRBV5-1 and TRBJ1-4; D is undetermined. This CDR3 contains 12 residues. Germline loops: CDR1 SGHRS, CDR2 YFSETQ. The CDR3 DNA is TGCGCTCCGGGAAGTCATAATGAAAAACTGTTTTTT. Protein sequence: CAPGSHNEKLFF.

The chain links TRBV28 to TRBJ2-5, with TRBD2 matching over 8 bases. The germline V gene encodes CDR1 MDHEN and CDR2 SYDVKM. V shed 9 bases and J 6 bases; nucleotides not matched to a gene: 12. The CDR3 consists of 14 residues. The CDR3 DNA is TGTGCCAGTAATCTTCGGGGGGGCGTGAAGACCCAGTACTTC. As protein: CASNLRGGVKTQYF. The full variable domain, rest sourced from reference TRBV28 and TRBJ2-5, is DVKVTQSSRYLVKRTGEKVFLECVQDMDHENMFWYRQDPGLGLRLIYFSYDVKMKEKGDIPEGYSVSREKKERFSLILESASTNQTSMYLCASNLRGGVKTQYFGPGTRLLVL.

The gene calls are TRBV7-9 and TRBJ2-5, with D unresolved. The CDR3 loop spans 15 amino acids. V was clipped by 0 bases and J by 0 bases, with 8 bases between them. Germline V lookup: CDR1 SEHNR, CDR2 FQNEAQ (reference sequence). In DNA form, the CDR3 reads TGTGCCAGCAGCTTAGCTCAGTGGTACCAAGAGACCCAGTACTTC. This translates into CASSLAQWYQETQYF.

In this sample, this clonotype turned up a few times. The rearrangement links TRBV12-3 or TRBV12-4 to TRBJ2-1, with D possibly matching TRBD1 (5 bases). Trimming took off 3 bases at V and 9 bases at J, with 15 bases between the two ends. This CDR3 contains 14 residues. The CDR3 nucleotides are TGTGCCAGCAGTTTTTTGCAGGGCGTAGGTGAGCAGTTCTTC. Translation gives CASSFLQGVGEQFF.

This clonotype was detected a few times. This rearrangement joins TRBV6-5 to TRBJ2-2; 8 positions match TRBD1. With V trimmed by 2 bases and J by 5 bases, 10 bases remained unmatched. CDR3 length equals 17 residues. Germline CDR1 MNHEY, CDR2 SVGAGI. CDR3 protein: CASSYPSRQGSTGELFF. DNA for the CDR3: TGTGCCAGCAGTTACCCTTCTCGACAGGGGTCTACCGGGGAGCTGTTTTTT.

Ten or more counts support this clonotype. V and J are TRBV10-2 and TRBJ1-2; a possible D gene is TRBD1 (5 bases). The germline V and J ends were trimmed by 6 bases and 5 bases, with 13 bases remaining between them. Germline CDR1 and CDR2: WSHSY and SAAADI. CDR3 length equals 13 residues. CDR3 nucleotides: TGCGCCAGCAGCCCCGGGACCCAATATGGCTACACCTTC. Residues: CASSPGTQYGYTF.

The chain couples TRBV5-6 to TRBJ2-3, with TRBD2 identical over 14 bases. Germline V CDR1 and CDR2: SGHDT, YYEEEE. J lost 6 bases, V lost 6 bases, and 9 bases had no gene match. The CDR3 loop spans 16 amino acids. The CDR3 loop reads CASTWTSGGQVDTQYF. The CDR3 nucleotides read TGTGCCAGCACCTGGACTAGCGGGGGGCAAGTGGATACGCAGTATTTT.

The chain joins TRBV19 to TRBJ2-4; D could derive from TRBD1 or TRBD2 (6 bases each). V gave up 2 bases and J gave up 9 bases, with 14 bases separating them. The germline V gene has CDR1 LNHDA and CDR2 SQIVND (reference sequence). The CDR3 is made up of 14 amino acids. The CDR3 is CASSINVGGSIQYF. The DNA of the CDR3 is TGTGCCAGTAGTATAAACGTCGGGGGCAGCATTCAGTACTTC.

This clonotype was recorded a few times. The chain links TRBV4-2 to TRBJ2-1; unclear D gene. This CDR3 is 13 amino acids long. Germline V lookup: CDR1 LGHNA, CDR2 YNFKEQ. Trimming removed 1 base from V and 6 bases from J, with 7 bases in between. The CDR3 spells CASSQAPSNEQFF. Written as DNA, the CDR3 is TGTGCCAGCAGCCAAGCCCCTTCCAATGAGCAGTTCTTC.

This clonotype was picked up a small number of times. V and J are TRBV19 and TRBJ2-1; 8 nucleotides match TRBD2. Germline loops: CDR1 LNHDA, CDR2 SQIVND (reference sequence). The CDR3 loop spans 14 amino acids. The ends lost 7 bases at V and 8 bases at J; junction bases unmatched: 10. The CDR3 DNA reads as TGTGCCAGTATGGGGCTAGCGGGTAGGGATGAGCAGTTCTTC. This sequence encodes CASMGLAGRDEQFF.

CDR3 DNA: TGCGCCAGCAGCTTTGGACAGGTCTGGGGCTACACCTTC. Its protein product is CASSFGQVWGYTF. The chain joins TRBV5-1 to TRBJ1-2, with 7 nucleotides matching TRBD1. The V and J ends lost 2 bases and 8 bases, in that order; junction bases with no gene match: 6. CDR1 and CDR2 (germline): SGHRS, YFSETQ. The CDR3 runs 13 residues.

This clonotype was detected a few times. The chain couples TRBV11-3 to TRBJ2-1; 8 positions match TRBD2. Germline V gene lookup returns CDR1 SGHNT and CDR2 YENEEA. The ends lost 0 bases at V and 5 bases at J; junction bases unmatched: 6. The CDR3 consists of 16 residues. Here the CDR3 reads CASSLDSGGTNNEQFF. In DNA, the CDR3 is TGTGCCAGCAGCTTAGATTCGGGGGGGACCAACAATGAGCAGTTCTTC.

Only a few counts were recorded for this clonotype. The V and J genes are TRBV12-3 or TRBV12-4 and TRBJ2-7; D not resolved. Trimming cost V 5 bases and J 2 bases, with 13 bases left between them. The CDR3 runs to 14 residues. DNA of the CDR3: TGTGCCAGCAGTGTCGGGCCCGGAACCTACGAGCAGTACGTC. It specifies CASSVGPGTYEQYV.

In this sample, this clonotype turned up a few times. This chain links TRBV19 with TRBJ1-2, with D possibly being TRBD1 (5 bases). V gave up 7 bases and J gave up 3 bases, with 21 bases separating them. The CDR3 loop spans 16 amino acids. The germline V gene encodes CDR1 LNHDA and CDR2 SQIVND (reference sequence). The CDR3 sequence is CASNRGGVFSDYGYTF. Written as DNA, the CDR3 is TGTGCCAGTAACAGAGGAGGGGTCTTCAGTGACTATGGCTACACCTTC.

This clonotype was seen a handful of times. V and J are TRBV6-2 or TRBV6-3 and TRBJ1-1; the D is unclear. CDR3 length: 13 residues. Germline assignment: CDR1 MNHEY and CDR2 SVGEGT. The V gene lost 7 bases and the J gene lost 9 bases, with 18 bases spanning the gap. The CDR3 sequence: CASTKMSPRQAFF. The CDR3 DNA reads as TGTGCCAGCACCAAAATGTCCCCCAGGCAAGCTTTCTTT.

The gene calls are TRBV20-1 and TRBJ1-4, with a weak D call TRBD1 (6 bases). Deletions cut 4 bases from V and 7 bases from J, with 16 bases between. The CDR3 extends over 14 amino acids. The germline V gene has CDR1 DFQATT and CDR2 SNEGSKA (reference sequence). In nucleotides, the CDR3 is TGCAGTGCTACCCCGGCGGGGGGCAGTGAAAAACTGTTTTTT. Translating it yields CSATPAGGSEKLFF.

The V call is TRBV5-5, the J call TRBJ2-2, with D tentatively TRBD1 (5 bases). V lost 3 bases, J lost 2 bases, and 14 bases lay in between. CDR3 length: 16 residues. The germline V gene has CDR1 SGHKS and CDR2 YYEKEE (reference sequence). The CDR3: CASSSNAQGNTGELFF. CDR3 DNA sequence: TGTGCCAGCAGCTCGAACGCCCAGGGAAACACCGGGGAGCTGTTTTTT.